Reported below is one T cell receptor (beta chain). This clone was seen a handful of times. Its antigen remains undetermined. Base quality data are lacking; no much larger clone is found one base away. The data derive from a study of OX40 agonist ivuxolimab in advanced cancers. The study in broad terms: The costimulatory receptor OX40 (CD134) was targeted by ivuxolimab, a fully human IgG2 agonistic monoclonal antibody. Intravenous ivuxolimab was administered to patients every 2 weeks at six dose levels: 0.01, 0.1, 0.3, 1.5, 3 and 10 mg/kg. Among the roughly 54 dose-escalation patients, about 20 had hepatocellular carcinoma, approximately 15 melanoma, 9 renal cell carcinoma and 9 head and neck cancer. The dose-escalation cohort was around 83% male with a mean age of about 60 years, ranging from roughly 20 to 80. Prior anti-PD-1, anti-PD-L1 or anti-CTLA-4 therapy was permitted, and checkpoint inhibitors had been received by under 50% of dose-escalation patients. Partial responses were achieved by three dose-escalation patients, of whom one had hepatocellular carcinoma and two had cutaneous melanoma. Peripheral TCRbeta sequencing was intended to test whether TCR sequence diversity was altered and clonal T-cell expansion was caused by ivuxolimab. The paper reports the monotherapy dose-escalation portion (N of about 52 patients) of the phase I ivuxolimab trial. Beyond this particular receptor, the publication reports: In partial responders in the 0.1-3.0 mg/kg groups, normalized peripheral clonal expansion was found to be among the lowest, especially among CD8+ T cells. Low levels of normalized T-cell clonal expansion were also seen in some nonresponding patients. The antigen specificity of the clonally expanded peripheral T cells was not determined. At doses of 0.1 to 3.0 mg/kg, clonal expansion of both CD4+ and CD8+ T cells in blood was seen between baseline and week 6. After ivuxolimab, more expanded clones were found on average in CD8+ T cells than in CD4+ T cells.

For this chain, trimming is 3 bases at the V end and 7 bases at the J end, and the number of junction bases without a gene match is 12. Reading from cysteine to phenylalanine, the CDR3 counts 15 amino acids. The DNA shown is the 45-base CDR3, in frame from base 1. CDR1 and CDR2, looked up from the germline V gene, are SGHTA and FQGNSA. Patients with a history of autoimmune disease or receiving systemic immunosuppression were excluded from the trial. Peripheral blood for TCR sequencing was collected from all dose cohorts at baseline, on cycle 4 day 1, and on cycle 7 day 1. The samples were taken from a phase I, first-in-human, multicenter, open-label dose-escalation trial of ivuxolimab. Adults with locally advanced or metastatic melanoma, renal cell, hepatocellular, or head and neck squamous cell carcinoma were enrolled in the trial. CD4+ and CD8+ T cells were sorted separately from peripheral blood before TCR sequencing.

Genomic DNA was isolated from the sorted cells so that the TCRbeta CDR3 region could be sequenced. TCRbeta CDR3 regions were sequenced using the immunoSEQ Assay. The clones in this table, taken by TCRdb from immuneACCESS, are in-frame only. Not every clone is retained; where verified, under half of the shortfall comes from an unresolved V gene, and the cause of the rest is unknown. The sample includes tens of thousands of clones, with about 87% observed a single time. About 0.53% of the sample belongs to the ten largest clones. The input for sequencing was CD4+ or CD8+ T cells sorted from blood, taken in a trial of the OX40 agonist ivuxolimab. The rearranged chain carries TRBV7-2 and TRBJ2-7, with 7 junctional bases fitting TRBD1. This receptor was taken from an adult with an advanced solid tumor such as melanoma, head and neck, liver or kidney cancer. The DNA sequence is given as TGTGCCAGCAGCTTTTCCACAGGGGCCTCCGGGGAGCAGTACTTC. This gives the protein CASSFSTGASGEQYF. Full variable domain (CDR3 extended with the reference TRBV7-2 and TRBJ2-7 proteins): GAGVSQSPSNKVTEKGKDVELRCDPISGHTALYWYRQSLGQGLEFLIYFQGNSAPDKSGLPSDRFSAERTGGSVSTLTIQRTQQEDSAVYLCASSFSTGASGEQYFGPGTRLTVT.